Listed below are T cell receptor beta chains from one sample, sequenced in a study of cytomegalovirus exposure and HLA in healthy donors. Assay: immunoSEQ multiplex PCR; the TCRdb copy retains only in-frame clones and omits some. The profile covers some 140,000 clones, with roughly 79% appearing a single time and roughly 1% taken by the ten largest. Sequenced: PBMCs. The receptors here all came from a man between 18 and 29 years old in good health and CMV-seronegative. CDR3s include the opening cysteine and the closing phenylalanine or tryptophan. The order of the fields is V gene, D gene, clone size, J gene, CDR3 protein, CDR3 DNA. The D gene is left open where the match is weak. The listing skips clone size in some rows; elsewhere it reads once, few, many or a size class.

>TRBV6-1|NA|once|TRBJ1-2
CASSEALRLNYGYTF
TGTGCCAGCAGTGAAGCGCTCAGACTGAACTATGGCTACACCTTC
>TRBV6-5|NA|NA|TRBJ2-7
CASSYGTYEQYF
TGTGCCAGCAGTTACGGTACTTACGAGCAGTACTTC
>TRBV6-6|NA|few|TRBJ1-6
CASSGPQDNSPLHF
TGTGCCAGCAGTGGTCCCCAGGATAATTCACCCCTCCACTTT
>TRBV2|TRBD1|NA|TRBJ1-5
CASSGIEDRQNQPQHF
TGTGCCAGCAGTGGGATTGAGGACAGGCAAAATCAGCCCCAGCATTTT
>TRBV5-1|NA|few|TRBJ2-5
CASSSGGQETQYF
TGCGCCAGCAGCTCAGGGGGGCAAGAGACCCAGTACTTC
>TRBV5-6|TRBD1|NA|TRBJ1-2
CASSLFQGVHYGYTF
TGTGCCAGCAGCTTGTTTCAGGGGGTACACTATGGCTACACCTTC
>TRBV27|NA|NA|TRBJ1-3
CASSFFAGNTIYF
TGTGCCAGCAGTTTCTTTGCTGGAAACACCATATATTTT
>TRBV29-1|NA|NA|TRBJ2-2
CSVITGMGAGELFF
TGCAGCGTGATAACAGGGATGGGGGCCGGGGAGCTGTTTTTT
>TRBV14|TRBD1|NA|TRBJ2-5
CASSPRTGGQTQYF
TGTGCCAGCAGCCCTCGGACAGGGGGACAGACCCAGTACTTC
>TRBV4-3|TRBD1|NA|TRBJ2-1
CASSQVSGGTGINEQFF
TGCGCCAGCAGCCAAGTCTCGGGTGGGACAGGGATCAATGAGCAGTTCTTC
>TRBV5-1|TRBD2|NA|TRBJ2-5
CASSALAGAQETQYF
TGCGCCAGCAGCGCCCTAGCGGGGGCCCAAGAGACCCAGTACTTC
>TRBV5-6|TRBD1|NA|TRBJ1-4
CASSWGQGTEKLFF
TGTGCCAGCAGCTGGGGACAGGGGACTGAAAAACTGTTTTTT
>TRBV7-2|NA|NA|TRBJ1-2
CASSLEIIRRKPVYGYTF
TGTGCCAGCAGCTTAGAAATAATTCGGAGAAAACCTGTCTATGGCTACACCTTC
>TRBV5-1|NA|NA|TRBJ1-4
CAWADPATNEKLFF
TGCGCTTGGGCCGATCCAGCAACTAATGAAAAACTGTTTTTT
>TRBV6-1|NA|NA|TRBJ2-1
CASIGTPSYEQFF
TGTGCCAGCATTGGGACACCCTCATATGAGCAGTTCTTC
>TRBV27|TRBD1|NA|TRBJ1-6
CASSLTGDYNSPLHF
TGTGCCAGCAGTTTAACAGGGGACTATAATTCACCCCTCCACTTT
>TRBV5-6|NA|NA|TRBJ1-6
CASSLEPSSYNSPLHF
TGTGCCAGCAGCTTGGAGCCTAGCTCCTATAATTCACCCCTCCACTTT
>TRBV6-5|TRBD2|NA|TRBJ2-7
CASSYSGGTSYEQYF
TGTGCCAGCAGTTACTCGGGGGGGACCTCCTACGAGCAGTACTTC
>TRBV4-1|NA|NA|TRBJ1-1
CASSQREGLNTEAFF
TGCGCCAGCAGCCAGCGGGAGGGATTGAACACTGAAGCTTTCTTT
>TRBV2|NA|NA|TRBJ2-5
CASRELHRQGTQYF
TGTGCCAGCAGGGAATTACACCGTCAGGGGACCCAGTACTTC
>TRBV5-4|TRBD1|NA|TRBJ1-6
CASSPGTGQFDSPLHF
TGTGCCAGCAGCCCCGGGACAGGGCAATTCGATTCACCCCTCCACTTT
>TRBV5-4|NA|NA|TRBJ1-2
CASSLRPGNYGYTF
TGTGCCAGCAGCTTGAGGCCGGGTAACTATGGCTACACCTTC
>TRBV19|NA|NA|TRBJ1-1
CASSIKGVTEAFF
TGTGCCAGTAGTATTAAAGGGGTCACTGAAGCTTTCTTT
>TRBV6-1|NA|NA|TRBJ2-7
CASRPRQEIYEQYF
TGTGCCAGCAGACCTCGACAGGAAATCTACGAGCAGTACTTC
>TRBV6-6|NA|NA|TRBJ2-7
CASSYSRRFYEQYF
TGTGCCAGCAGTTACTCTCGCCGGTTCTACGAGCAGTACTTC
>TRBV6-6|TRBD1|NA|TRBJ1-1
CASSPDRGTEAFF
TGTGCCAGCAGCCCGGACAGGGGCACTGAAGCTTTCTTT
>TRBV10-3|NA|NA|TRBJ1-1
CAISEGGGREAFF
TGTGCCATCAGTGAGGGGGGAGGCAGGGAAGCTTTCTTT
>TRBV10-3|NA|once|TRBJ1-2
CAISGPDSNYGYTF
TGTGCCATCAGTGGACCGGACAGCAACTATGGCTACACCTTC
>TRBV15|NA|NA|TRBJ2-2
CATSADRGTGELFF
TGTGCCACCAGCGCTGATCGCGGAACTGGGGAGCTGTTTTTT
>TRBV30|TRBD1|NA|TRBJ2-2
CAWSQGAGELFF
TGTGCCTGGAGTCAGGGGGCCGGGGAGCTGTTTTTT
>TRBV5-1|NA|NA|TRBJ2-7
CASSSRFGGVGYEQYF
TGCGCCAGCAGCTCGCGATTCGGGGGAGTGGGCTACGAGCAGTACTTC
>TRBV5-1|TRBD1|NA|TRBJ2-1
CASSLSGTDYNEQFF
TGCGCCAGCAGCCTTTCCGGGACAGATTACAATGAGCAGTTCTTC
>TRBV4-1|NA|NA|TRBJ1-4
CASSQEGGAILNEKLFF
TGCGCCAGCAGCCAAGAGGGTGGAGCAATTCTTAATGAAAAACTGTTTTTT